This is a list of T cell receptor beta chains from one sample in a study of CD8+CD57+ T cells in acquired aplastic anemia. TCRdb re-derived calls from the reads in MiXCR, one entry per CDR3 protein. The table has about 170,000 distinct CDR3 sequences, approximately 44% seen once. The sequencing input was sorted CD4+, CD8+, or CD8+CD57+ T cells (not recorded which) from PBMCs. The receptors stem from a human donor in good health. CDR3s include the opening cysteine and the closing phenylalanine or tryptophan. A D gene is named only where the DNA matches it firmly. Size values are once, few and many counts, or a class for expanded clones, and some rows have none.

cdr3_nt: TGCAGCGTTGAAATGCCAGGGAGGGTCTTT; cdr3_aa: CSVEMPGRVF; clone_size: .; v_call: TRBV29-1; d_call: .; j_call: TRBJ1-1
cdr3_nt: TGTGCCATCAGTGAGATGCAGGAAGAAAAACTGTTTTTT; cdr3_aa: CAISEMQEEKLFF; clone_size: .; v_call: TRBV10-3; d_call: .; j_call: TRBJ1-4
cdr3_nt: TGTGCCATCAGTGATAGGGACAGTGAAGCTTTCTTT; cdr3_aa: CAISDRDSEAFF; clone_size: .; v_call: TRBV10-3; d_call: TRBD1; j_call: TRBJ1-1
cdr3_nt: TGTGCCAGCAGGTCTACCTATGTTGGGGGGGAGACCCAGTACTTC; cdr3_aa: CASRSTYVGGETQYF; clone_size: .; v_call: TRBV28; d_call: .; j_call: TRBJ2-5
cdr3_nt: TGTGCCAGCAGCGTAGGGGCTAGCGGCAGGACAGATACGCAGTATTTT; cdr3_aa: CASSVGASGRTDTQYF; clone_size: many; v_call: TRBV9; d_call: TRBD2; j_call: TRBJ2-3
cdr3_nt: TGTGCCAGCAAGAAGGTTATGAACACTGAAGCTTTCTTT; cdr3_aa: CASKKVMNTEAFF; clone_size: many; v_call: TRBV6-1; d_call: .; j_call: TRBJ1-1
cdr3_nt: TGTGCCAGCACGGGGGACAGGGCTTTTGGTTCACCCCTCCGCTTT; cdr3_aa: CASTGDRAFGSPLRF; clone_size: .; v_call: TRBV2; d_call: TRBD1; j_call: TRBJ1-6
cdr3_nt: TGTGCCACCAGCAGGTTAGCGGGGGCATTGGATACGCAGTATTTT; cdr3_aa: CATSRLAGALDTQYF; clone_size: few; v_call: TRBV15; d_call: TRBD2; j_call: TRBJ2-3
cdr3_nt: TGCAGTGCTGCTAAAGGGAGTATGGAGACCCAGTACTTC; cdr3_aa: CSAAKGSMETQYF; clone_size: .; v_call: TRBV20-1; d_call: .; j_call: TRBJ2-5
cdr3_nt: TGTGCCACCGACACTAGCGGGTGGTTTACAGATACGCAGTATTTT; cdr3_aa: CATDTSGWFTDTQYF; clone_size: many; v_call: TRBV7-2; d_call: TRBD2; j_call: TRBJ2-3
cdr3_nt: TGTGCCAGTAGCAGGACAGGGATCAATCAGCCCCAGCATTTT; cdr3_aa: CASSRTGINQPQHF; clone_size: .; v_call: TRBV19; d_call: TRBD1; j_call: TRBJ1-5
cdr3_nt: TGCAGCGTTGAAGCTAGCGGGAGGGACTACGAGCAGTACTTC; cdr3_aa: CSVEASGRDYEQYF; clone_size: .; v_call: TRBV29-1; d_call: TRBD2; j_call: TRBJ2-7
cdr3_nt: TGTGCCACCAGTGTTTCGACTAGTCTCTACGAGCAGTTCTTC; cdr3_aa: CATSVSTSLYEQFF; clone_size: many; v_call: TRBV24-1; d_call: .; j_call: TRBJ2-1
cdr3_nt: TGCAGTGCTAGTGACAGGGGCTACGAGCAGTACTTC; cdr3_aa: CSASDRGYEQYF; clone_size: many; v_call: TRBV20-1; d_call: TRBD1; j_call: TRBJ2-7
cdr3_nt: TGTGCCAGCAGTTACGACCCAAGGGCTGAAGCTTTCTTT; cdr3_aa: CASSYDPRAEAFF; clone_size: few; v_call: TRBV6-5; d_call: .; j_call: TRBJ1-1
cdr3_nt: TGTGCCAGCAGCCGAACGCAAGGGAATGAGCAGTTCTTC; cdr3_aa: CASSRTQGNEQFF; clone_size: .; v_call: TRBV7-3; d_call: .; j_call: TRBJ2-1
cdr3_nt: TGTGCCACCAGCAGAGACCCAGTTTCAGATACGCAGTATTTT; cdr3_aa: CATSRDPVSDTQYF; clone_size: few; v_call: TRBV15; d_call: .; j_call: TRBJ2-3
cdr3_nt: TGTGCCAGCAGCCCCAGGGGGGAGAAGACCGAGCAGTACTTC; cdr3_aa: CASSPRGEKTEQYF; clone_size: many; v_call: TRBV14; d_call: .; j_call: TRBJ2-7
cdr3_nt: TGTGCCAGCACCATTACAGGGTCGGGCGAGCAGTACTTC; cdr3_aa: CASTITGSGEQYF; clone_size: many; v_call: TRBV6-1; d_call: .; j_call: TRBJ2-7
cdr3_nt: TGTGCCATCAGTTCGCCCCTCCCAGGGGTCGTCTTT; cdr3_aa: CAISSPLPGVVF; clone_size: .; v_call: TRBV27; d_call: .; j_call: TRBJ1-1
cdr3_nt: TGTGCCAGCGGAGACTTTACAGGGACCTATAGCAATCAGCCCCAGCATTTT; cdr3_aa: CASGDFTGTYSNQPQHF; clone_size: .; v_call: TRBV4-2; d_call: .; j_call: TRBJ1-5
cdr3_nt: TGTGCCAGTAGCAAACGACGTGGGACGGGCGACTACGAGCAGTACTTC; cdr3_aa: CASSKRRGTGDYEQYF; clone_size: .; v_call: TRBV19; d_call: .; j_call: TRBJ2-7
cdr3_nt: TGCGCCAGCAGCCCACTAGCGGGAGAAAAAACCGGGGAGCTGTTTTTT; cdr3_aa: CASSPLAGEKTGELFF; clone_size: .; v_call: TRBV10-1; d_call: TRBD2; j_call: TRBJ2-2